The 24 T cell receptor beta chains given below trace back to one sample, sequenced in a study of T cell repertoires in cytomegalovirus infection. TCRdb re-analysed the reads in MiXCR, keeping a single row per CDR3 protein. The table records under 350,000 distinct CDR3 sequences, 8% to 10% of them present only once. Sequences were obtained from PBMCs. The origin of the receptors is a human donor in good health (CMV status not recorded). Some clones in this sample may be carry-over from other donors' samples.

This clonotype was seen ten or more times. The CDR3 protein is CASSSGTGATEAFF. CDR3 coding DNA: TGTGCCAGCAGCAGCGGGACAGGGGCGACTGAAGCTTTCTTT. V usage is TRBV7-2 and J usage is TRBJ1-1; 10 positions match TRBD1. V was pared by 5 bases and J by 5 bases, with 5 bases of the junction left unmatched. There are 14 residues in the CDR3. Looked up from germline, CDR1 is SGHTA and CDR2 is FQGNSA.

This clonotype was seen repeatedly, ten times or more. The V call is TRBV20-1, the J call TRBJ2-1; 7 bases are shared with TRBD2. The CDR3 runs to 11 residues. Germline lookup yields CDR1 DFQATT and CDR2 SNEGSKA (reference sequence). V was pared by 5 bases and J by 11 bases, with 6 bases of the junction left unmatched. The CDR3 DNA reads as TGCAGTGCTGGGAGAGCGGGGCAGCAGTTCTTC. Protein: CSAGRAGQQFF.

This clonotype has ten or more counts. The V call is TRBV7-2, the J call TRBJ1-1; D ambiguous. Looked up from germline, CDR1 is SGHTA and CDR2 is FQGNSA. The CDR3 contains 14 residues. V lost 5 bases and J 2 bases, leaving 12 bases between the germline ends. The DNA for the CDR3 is TGTGCCAGCAGCGTACCGGGTCGAAACACTGAAGCTTTCTTT. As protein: CASSVPGRNTEAFF.

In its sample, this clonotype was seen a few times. For the CDR3, the DNA is TGTGCCAGCAGTGCGGGACAGAATAATTCACCCCTCCACTTT. Translating gives CASSAGQNNSPLHF. This rearrangement joins TRBV6-4 to TRBJ1-6, with 7 bases aligning to TRBD1. V lost 4 bases and J lost 5; bases outside the gene matches: 2. Germline values: CDR1 MRHNA, CDR2 SNTAGT. There are 14 residues in the CDR3.

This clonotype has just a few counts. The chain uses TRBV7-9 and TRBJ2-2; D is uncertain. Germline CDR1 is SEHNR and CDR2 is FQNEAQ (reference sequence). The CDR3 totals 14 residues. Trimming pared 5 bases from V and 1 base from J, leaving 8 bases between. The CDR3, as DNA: TGTGCCAGCAGCCTTTACATGAACACCGGGGAGCTGTTTTTT. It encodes CASSLYMNTGELFF.

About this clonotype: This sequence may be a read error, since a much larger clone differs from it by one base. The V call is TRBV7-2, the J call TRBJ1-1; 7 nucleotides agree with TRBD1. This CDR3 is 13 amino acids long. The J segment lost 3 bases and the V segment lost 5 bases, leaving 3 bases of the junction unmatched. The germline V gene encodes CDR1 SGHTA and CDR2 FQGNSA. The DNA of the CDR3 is TGTGCCAGCAGCCCGGACAGGTACACTGAAGCTTTCTTT. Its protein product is CASSPDRYTEAFF.

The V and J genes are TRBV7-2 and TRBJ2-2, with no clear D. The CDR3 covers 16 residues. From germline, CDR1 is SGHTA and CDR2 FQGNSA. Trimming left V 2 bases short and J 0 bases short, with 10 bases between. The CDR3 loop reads CASSLWGRANTGELFF. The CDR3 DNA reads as TGTGCCAGCAGCTTATGGGGTCGCGCGAACACCGGGGAGCTGTTTTTT.

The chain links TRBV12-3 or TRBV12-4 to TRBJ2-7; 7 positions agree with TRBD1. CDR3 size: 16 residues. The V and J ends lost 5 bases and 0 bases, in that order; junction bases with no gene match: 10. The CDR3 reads CASSTTYRGSSYEQYF. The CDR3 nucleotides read TGTGCCAGCAGTACAACCTACAGGGGAAGCTCCTACGAGCAGTACTTC.

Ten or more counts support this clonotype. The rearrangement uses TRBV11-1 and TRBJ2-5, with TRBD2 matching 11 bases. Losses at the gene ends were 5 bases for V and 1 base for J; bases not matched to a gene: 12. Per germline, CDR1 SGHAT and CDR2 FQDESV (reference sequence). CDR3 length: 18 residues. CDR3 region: CASSPIWGLADFQETQYF. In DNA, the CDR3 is TGTGCCAGCAGCCCGATTTGGGGACTAGCGGACTTCCAAGAGACCCAGTACTTC.

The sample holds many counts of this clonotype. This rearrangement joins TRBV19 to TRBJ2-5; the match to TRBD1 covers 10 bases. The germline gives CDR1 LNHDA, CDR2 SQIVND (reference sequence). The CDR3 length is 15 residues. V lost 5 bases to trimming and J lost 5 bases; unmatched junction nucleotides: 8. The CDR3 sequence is CASSFRGQGGETQYF. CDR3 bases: TGTGCCAGTAGTTTTCGTGGACAGGGGGGTGAGACCCAGTACTTC.

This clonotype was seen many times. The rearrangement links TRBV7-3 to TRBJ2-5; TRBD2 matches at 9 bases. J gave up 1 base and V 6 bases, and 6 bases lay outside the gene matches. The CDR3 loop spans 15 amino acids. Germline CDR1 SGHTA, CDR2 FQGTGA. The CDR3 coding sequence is TGTGCCAGCAGTCCCGGGACTAGCTTCCAAGAGACCCAGTACTTC. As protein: CASSPGTSFQETQYF.

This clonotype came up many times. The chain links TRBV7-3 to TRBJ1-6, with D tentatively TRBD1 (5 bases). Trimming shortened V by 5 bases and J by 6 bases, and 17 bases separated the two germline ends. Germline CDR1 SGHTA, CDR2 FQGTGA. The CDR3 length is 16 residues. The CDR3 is CASSPAGPGSNSPLHF. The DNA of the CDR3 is TGTGCCAGCAGCCCAGCAGGGCCAGGGAGTAATTCACCCCTCCACTTT.

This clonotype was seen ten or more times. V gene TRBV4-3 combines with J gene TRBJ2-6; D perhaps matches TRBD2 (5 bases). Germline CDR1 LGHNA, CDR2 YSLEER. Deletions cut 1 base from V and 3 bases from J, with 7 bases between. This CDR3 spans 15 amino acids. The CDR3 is CASSQAGNGANVLTF. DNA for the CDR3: TGCGCCAGCAGCCAAGCCGGGAATGGGGCCAACGTCCTGACTTTC.

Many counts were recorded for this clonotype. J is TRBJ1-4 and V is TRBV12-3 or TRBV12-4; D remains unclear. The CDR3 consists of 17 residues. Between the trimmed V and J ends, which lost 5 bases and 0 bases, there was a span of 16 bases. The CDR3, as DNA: TGTGCCAGCAGTCCCTTGGGGTTTCGCACAACTAATGAAAAACTGTTTTTT. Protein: CASSPLGFRTTNEKLFF.

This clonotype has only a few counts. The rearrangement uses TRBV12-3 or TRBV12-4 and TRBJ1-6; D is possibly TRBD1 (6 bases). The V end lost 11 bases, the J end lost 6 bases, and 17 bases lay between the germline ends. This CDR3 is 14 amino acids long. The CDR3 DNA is TGTGCCTCGAAGGGGCCACAGGGTAATTCACCCCTCCACTTT. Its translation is CASKGPQGNSPLHF.

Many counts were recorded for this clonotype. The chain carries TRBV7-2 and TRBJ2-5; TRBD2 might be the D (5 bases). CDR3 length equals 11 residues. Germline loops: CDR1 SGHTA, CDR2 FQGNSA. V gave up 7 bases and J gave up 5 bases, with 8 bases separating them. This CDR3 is CASTRRETQYF. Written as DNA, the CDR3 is TGTGCCAGCACCCGGAGGGAGACCCAGTACTTC.

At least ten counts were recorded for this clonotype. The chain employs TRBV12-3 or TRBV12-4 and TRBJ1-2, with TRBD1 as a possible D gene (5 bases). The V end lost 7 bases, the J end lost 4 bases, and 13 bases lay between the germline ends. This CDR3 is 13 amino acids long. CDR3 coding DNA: TGTGCCAGCACTCCTGGACACCTCTATGGCTACACCTTC. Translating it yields CASTPGHLYGYTF.

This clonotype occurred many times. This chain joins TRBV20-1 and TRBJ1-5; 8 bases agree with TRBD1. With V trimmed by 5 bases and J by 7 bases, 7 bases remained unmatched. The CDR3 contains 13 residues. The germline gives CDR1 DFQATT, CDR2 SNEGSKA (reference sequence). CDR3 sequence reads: CSAAGQGTQPQHF. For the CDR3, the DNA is TGCAGTGCTGCAGGACAGGGAACCCAGCCCCAGCATTTT.

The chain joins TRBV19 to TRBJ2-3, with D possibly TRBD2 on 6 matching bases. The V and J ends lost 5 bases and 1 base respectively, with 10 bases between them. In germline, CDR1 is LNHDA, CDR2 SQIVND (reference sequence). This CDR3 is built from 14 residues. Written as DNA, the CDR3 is TGTGCCAGTAGTGCGGCTAGCGGCACAGATACGCAGTATTTT. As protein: CASSAASGTDTQYF.

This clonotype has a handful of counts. The CDR3 loop reads CAWSYPARPGAFF. For the CDR3, the DNA is TGTGCCTGGAGTTACCCCGCCCGACCCGGAGCTTTCTTT. The chain is built from TRBV30 and TRBJ1-1; D gene uncertain. Trimming cost V 2 bases and J 10 bases, with 17 bases left between them. From germline, CDR1 is GTSNPN and CDR2 SVGIG (reference sequence). The CDR3 contains 13 residues.

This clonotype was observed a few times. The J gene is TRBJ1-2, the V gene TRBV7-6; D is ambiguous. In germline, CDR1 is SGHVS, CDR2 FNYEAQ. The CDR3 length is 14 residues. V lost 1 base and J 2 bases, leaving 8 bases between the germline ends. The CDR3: CASSLGMGNYGYTF. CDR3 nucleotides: TGTGCCAGCAGCTTAGGCATGGGGAACTATGGCTACACCTTC. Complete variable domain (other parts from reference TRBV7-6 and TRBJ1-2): GAGVSQSPRYKVTKRGQDVALRCDPISGHVSLYWYRQALGQGPEFLTYFNYEAQQDKSGLPNDRFSAERPEGSISTLTIQRTEQRDSAMYRCASSLGMGNYGYTFGSGTRLTVV.

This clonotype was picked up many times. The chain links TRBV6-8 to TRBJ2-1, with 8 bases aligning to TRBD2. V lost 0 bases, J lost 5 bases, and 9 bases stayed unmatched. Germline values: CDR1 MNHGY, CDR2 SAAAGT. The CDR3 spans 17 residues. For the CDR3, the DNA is TGTGCCAGCAGTTACTCGCGAATTAGCGGGACAAACAATGAGCAGTTCTTC. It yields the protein CASSYSRISGTNNEQFF.

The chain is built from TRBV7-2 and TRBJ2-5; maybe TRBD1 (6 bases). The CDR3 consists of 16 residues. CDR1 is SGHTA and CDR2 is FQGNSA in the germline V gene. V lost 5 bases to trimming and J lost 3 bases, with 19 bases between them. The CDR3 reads CASSTQRDKRKETQYF. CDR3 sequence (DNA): TGTGCCAGCAGCACACAGAGGGACAAGCGGAAAGAGACCCAGTACTTC.

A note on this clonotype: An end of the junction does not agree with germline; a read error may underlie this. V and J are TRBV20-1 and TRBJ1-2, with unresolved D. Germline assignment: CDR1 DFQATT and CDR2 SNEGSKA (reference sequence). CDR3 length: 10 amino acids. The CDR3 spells CSASHSRPNF. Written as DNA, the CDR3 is TGCAGTGCTTCGCACTCCCGACCAAACTTC.